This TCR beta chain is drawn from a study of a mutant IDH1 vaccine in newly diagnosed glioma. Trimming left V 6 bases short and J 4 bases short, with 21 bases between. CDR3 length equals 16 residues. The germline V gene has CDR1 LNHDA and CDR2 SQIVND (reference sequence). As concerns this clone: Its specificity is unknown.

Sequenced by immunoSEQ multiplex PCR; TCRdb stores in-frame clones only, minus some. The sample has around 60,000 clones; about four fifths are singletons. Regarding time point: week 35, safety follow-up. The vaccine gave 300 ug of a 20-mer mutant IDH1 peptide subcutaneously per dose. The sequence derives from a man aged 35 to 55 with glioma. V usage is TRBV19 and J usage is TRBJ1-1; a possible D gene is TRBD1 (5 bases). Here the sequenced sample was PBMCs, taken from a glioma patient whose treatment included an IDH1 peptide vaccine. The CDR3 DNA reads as TGTGCCAGTAGCCCTAGGGCCGGGACCTCCTCCACTGAAGCTTTCTTT. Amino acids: CASSPRAGTSSTEAFF. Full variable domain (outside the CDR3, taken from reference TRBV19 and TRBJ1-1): DGGITQSPKYLFRKEGQNVTLSCEQNLNHDAMYWYRQDPGQGLRLIYYSQIVNDFQKGDIAEGYSVSREKKESFPLTVTSAQKNPTAFYLCASSPRAGTSSTEAFFGQGTRLTVV.